Shown below are 30 T cell receptor beta chains from a single sample sequenced in a study of shared clonotypes between healthy human individuals. Measured with immunoSEQ multiplex PCR; TCRdb has only the in-frame clones, and not every one. The sample holds under 1,100,000 clones; around 74% are singletons and the top ten take about 1.4%. Sequenced input: memory CD4+ T cells sorted from blood. The subset: CD45RA-negative fraction. These receptors originate from a man aged 18 to 35 in good health.

The rearrangement uses TRBV18 and TRBJ1-2, with D possibly being TRBD1 (5 bases). This CDR3 spans 13 amino acids. V lost 2 bases to trimming and J lost 7 bases, with 11 bases between them. CDR1 and CDR2 from the germline V gene are KGHSH and LQKENI. The DNA of the CDR3 is TGTGCCAGCTCACCAATGGGGGAAGGTGGCTACACCTTC. Protein product: CASSPMGEGGYTF.

CDR3 residues: CASSVVPDTQYF. For the CDR3, the DNA is TGTGCCAGCAGCGTAGTTCCAGATACGCAGTATTTT. The V gene is TRBV9, the J gene TRBJ2-3; D call uncertain. From germline, CDR1 is SGDLS and CDR2 YYNGEE. Trimming removed 0 bases from V and 4 bases from J, with 3 bases in between. CDR3 length equals 12 residues.

The V and J genes are TRBV5-1 and TRBJ1-4; D gene unclear. Trimming pared 2 bases from V and 3 bases from J, leaving 8 bases between. Germline V CDR1 and CDR2: SGHRS, YFSETQ. The CDR3 contains 14 residues. The CDR3 DNA follows: TGCGCCAGCAGCTTTGGCCCAGCTAATGAAAAACTGTTTTTT. It specifies CASSFGPANEKLFF.

On this clone: Other DNA sequences in this specimen translate into the identical CDR3. The chain links TRBV9 to TRBJ2-5, with TRBD2 identical over 7 bases. The junction had 9 bases not matched to a gene; V was cut back by 3 bases and J by 4 bases. The CDR3 extends over 15 amino acids. Germline CDR1 is SGDLS and CDR2 is YYNGEE. The CDR3 DNA sequence: TGTGCCAGCAGCGCCCGGGGCGGGAGTTTAGAGACCCAGTACTTC. It specifies CASSARGGSLETQYF.

Turning to this clone: A read error may produce the germline difference seen at one junction end. The J gene is TRBJ1-2, the V gene TRBV29-1, with D uncertain. The CDR3 loop spans 12 amino acids. From germline, CDR1 is SQVTM and CDR2 ANQGSEA. CDR3 nucleotides: TGCAACGTTTTGGGCAGTAACTATGGCTACACCTTC. It specifies CNVLGSNYGYTF.

This clone was found a few times. J is TRBJ1-3 and V is TRBV6-5, with D tentatively TRBD1 (5 bases). The germline gives CDR1 MNHEY, CDR2 SVGAGI. V lost 0 bases and J 2 bases, leaving 8 bases between the germline ends. There are 15 residues in the CDR3. The CDR3 nucleotides read TGTGCCAGCAGTTACTCACGGGGACCTGGAAACACCATATATTTT. This codes for CASSYSRGPGNTIYF.

Concerning this clone itself: The sample holds other DNA sequences that translate to the same CDR3. The gene calls are TRBV5-5 and TRBJ2-5; 7 bases match TRBD1. The length of the CDR3 is 13 residues. CDR1 is SGHKS, CDR2 YYEKEE, per germline (reference sequence). The J segment lost 5 bases and the V segment lost 0 bases, leaving 1 base of the junction unmatched. The CDR3 sequence: CASSLEGAETQYF. In nucleotides, the CDR3 is TGTGCCAGCAGCTTGGAGGGGGCCGAGACCCAGTACTTC.

In DNA, the CDR3 is TGCGCCAGCAGCTTACAGGGGGCGAGTTTGGACGAGCAGTACTTC. Protein: CASSLQGASLDEQYF. This chain links TRBV5-1 with TRBJ2-7; 9 bases are shared with TRBD1. The CDR3 runs to 15 residues. Losses at the gene ends were 2 bases for V and 5 bases for J; bases not matched to a gene: 8. Germline V gene lookup returns CDR1 SGHRS and CDR2 YFSETQ.

The CDR3 here is CASSVTSGAQNTQYF. CDR3 DNA: TGTGCCAGCAGCGTGACTAGCGGGGCCCAAAATACGCAGTATTTT. The chain uses TRBV9 and TRBJ2-3, with 11 positions matching TRBD2. V shed 2 bases and J 7 bases; nucleotides not matched to a gene: 6. Germline V CDR1 and CDR2: SGDLS, YYNGEE. The CDR3 has 15 amino acids.

The rearrangement uses TRBV5-6 and TRBJ1-5; 7 bases align to TRBD1. There are 17 residues in the CDR3. The V gene's germline CDR1 is SGHDT and CDR2 YYEEEE. V was clipped by 3 bases and J by 4 bases; unmatched bases: 13. Here the CDR3 reads CASSSRGPDRRNQPQHF. DNA of the CDR3: TGTGCCAGCAGCTCCCGGGGTCCGGACAGGCGGAATCAGCCCCAGCATTTT.

V gene TRBV6-1 combines with J gene TRBJ1-5; maybe TRBD1 (6 bases). Trimming left V 7 bases short and J 7 bases short, with 11 bases between. This CDR3 has 12 amino acids. Germline V gene data show CDR1 as MNHNS and CDR2 as SASEGT. The CDR3 spells CASTSGGQPQHF. Here the CDR3 DNA reads TGTGCCAGCACCTCGGGGGGCCAGCCCCAGCATTTT.

The rearrangement joins TRBV10-2 to TRBJ2-2; possibly TRBD2 for D (6 bases). Germline-derived CDR1 and CDR2 are WSHSY and SAAADI. Trimming pared 3 bases from V and 4 bases from J, leaving 12 bases between. The CDR3 contains 15 residues. CDR3 DNA: TGCGCCAGCAGTGACGCGGGGTTTGTCACCGGGGAGCTGTTTTTT. This encodes CASSDAGFVTGELFF.

For the CDR3, the DNA is TGTGCCAGCAGTCCTTCGGGACTAGGGAATTCACCCCTCCACTTT. Its translation: CASSPSGLGNSPLHF. The rearrangement joins TRBV6-6 to TRBJ1-6, with D maybe TRBD1 (5 bases). This CDR3 contains 15 residues. Germline V gene lookup returns CDR1 MNHNY and CDR2 SVGAGI (reference sequence). V was trimmed by 5 bases and J by 7 bases, leaving 15 bases between them.

This clone was detected only once. The DNA for the CDR3 is TGTGCCAGCAGTTTACTAGCGGGAGGACACAATGAGCAGTTCTTC. It specifies CASSLLAGGHNEQFF. The rearrangement uses TRBV6-5 and TRBJ2-1; 12 bases align to TRBD2. CDR1 MNHEY and CDR2 SVGAGI come from the germline V gene. This CDR3 spans 15 amino acids. J gave up 5 bases and V 4 bases, and 3 bases lay outside the gene matches.

J is TRBJ1-5 and V is TRBV30, with 7 nucleotides matching TRBD1. J gave up 8 bases and V 3 bases, and 10 bases lay outside the gene matches. Germline CDR1 is GTSNPN and CDR2 is SVGIG (reference sequence). The CDR3 length is 14 residues. The CDR3 DNA sequence: TGTGCCTGGAGCCAGTCACAGGGGAGCGAGCCCCAGCATTTT. It yields the protein CAWSQSQGSEPQHF.

This clone was recorded many times. This sample includes further DNA sequences coding for the same CDR3. The V gene is TRBV28, the J gene TRBJ1-2, with no clear D. This CDR3 spans 12 amino acids. Looked up from germline, CDR1 is MDHEN and CDR2 is SYDVKM. V was cut by 8 bases and J by 3 bases, with 10 bases left in between. Here the CDR3 reads CASAGVDYGYTF. The CDR3 region has the DNA TGTGCCAGCGCCGGGGTTGACTATGGCTACACCTTC.

The V call is TRBV30, the J call TRBJ1-4; D call uncertain. Trimming removed 5 bases from V and 7 bases from J, with 8 bases in between. This CDR3 is built from 11 residues. Germline CDR1 GTSNPN, CDR2 SVGIG (reference sequence). The CDR3 spells CAWERGEKLFF. The CDR3 DNA follows: TGTGCCTGGGAACGGGGTGAAAAACTGTTTTTT. The full variable domain, with the rest looked up from reference TRBV30 and TRBJ1-4, is SQTIHQWPATLVQPVGSPLSLECTVEGTSNPNLYWYRQAAGRGLQLLFYSVGIGQISSEVPQNLSASRPQDRQFILSSKKLLLSDSGFYLCAWERGEKLFFGSGTQLSVL.

The chain carries TRBV30 and TRBJ2-2; D possibly corresponds to TRBD1 (5 bases). The germline CDR1 and CDR2 sequences are GTSNPN and SVGIG (reference sequence). The CDR3 consists of 13 residues. V was pared by 5 bases and J by 1 base, with 8 bases between. The CDR3: CAWGGQNTGELFF. CDR3 DNA sequence: TGTGCCTGGGGCGGACAGAACACCGGGGAGCTGTTTTTT.

The rearrangement joins TRBV30 to TRBJ2-3, with D unclear. The J call may be faulty, since TRBJ1-5 better matches the DNA end. The CDR3 is 13 amino acids. Per the germline V gene, CDR1 is GTSNPN and CDR2 is SVGIG (reference sequence). The CDR3, as DNA: TGTGCCTGGAGTTCCGGACGGACGGATACGCAGCATTTT. Protein sequence: CAWSSGRTDTQHF.

This chain links TRBV7-9 with TRBJ1-1, with 8 positions matching TRBD1. The V gene end was trimmed by 5 bases and the J gene end by 4 bases; junction bases not matched to a gene: 9. The germline V gene encodes CDR1 SEHNR and CDR2 FQNEAQ (reference sequence). The CDR3 contains 15 residues. The CDR3 DNA reads TGTGCCAGCAGCCAAACCCCTACAGGGGGCACTGAAGCTTTCTTT. Its protein product is CASSQTPTGGTEAFF.

Here the CDR3 reads CASSGLAGGAKTQYF. The CDR3 DNA is TGTGCCAGCAGTGGACTAGCGGGGGGGGCGAAGACCCAGTACTTC. The rearrangement links TRBV28 to TRBJ2-5; 15 bases match TRBD2. Looked up from germline, CDR1 is MDHEN and CDR2 is SYDVKM. The CDR3 loop spans 15 amino acids. With V trimmed by 5 bases and J by 6 bases, 4 bases remained unmatched.

Worth noting for this clone: Since a much larger clone is just one base distant, this may be a read error. Other nucleotide sequences from this sample produce the same CDR3. The V gene is TRBV6-1, the J gene TRBJ1-1; D unresolved. V shed 6 bases and J shed 2 bases, with 4 bases lying between them. CDR1 is MNHNS and CDR2 is SASEGT in the germline V gene. The CDR3 covers 11 residues. The CDR3 DNA is TGTGCCAGCAGCTCAAACACTGAAGCTTTCTTT. This codes for CASSSNTEAFF.

This clone was seen many times. The CDR3 DNA reads as TGTGCCAGCAGCCGAGGACTAGCGGGAGGACCCACAGATACGCAGTATTTT. It yields the protein CASSRGLAGGPTDTQYF. The rearrangement links TRBV5-4 to TRBJ2-3; 14 nucleotides match TRBD2. There are 17 residues in the CDR3. Germline V gene lookup returns CDR1 SGHNT and CDR2 YYREEE (reference sequence). V shed 4 bases and J 2 bases; nucleotides not matched to a gene: 6.

Note on this clone: Other DNA sequences in this specimen translate into the identical CDR3. The rearrangement links TRBV6-5 to TRBJ1-2; no clear D. The CDR3 is made up of 13 amino acids. Germline V gene lookup returns CDR1 MNHEY and CDR2 SVGAGI. V lost 0 bases and J lost 4, with 6 bases in between. In nucleotides, the CDR3 is TGTGCCAGCAGTTACTCGGGAGGCTATGGCTACACCTTC. Protein: CASSYSGGYGYTF.

V gene TRBV2 combines with J gene TRBJ1-5; tentatively, D is TRBD1 (5 bases). V was trimmed by 5 bases and J by 4 bases, leaving 12 bases between them. The CDR3 is made up of 14 amino acids. CDR1 is SNHLY and CDR2 is FYNNEI in the germline V gene. CDR3 sequence: CASSSGIGNQPQHF. The CDR3 region has the DNA TGTGCCAGCAGTTCAGGGATCGGAAATCAGCCCCAGCATTTT.

The chain uses TRBV2 and TRBJ2-4; possible D gene TRBD1, 6 bases. Per the germline V gene, CDR1 is SNHLY and CDR2 is FYNNEI. This CDR3 spans 14 amino acids. Trimming shortened V by 7 bases and J by 1 base, and 11 bases separated the two germline ends. DNA for the CDR3: TGTGCCAGCAATAGGCAGGGGGCCAAAAACATTCAGTACTTC. Translation: CASNRQGAKNIQYF. Full variable domain (remainder filled in from reference TRBV2 and TRBJ2-4): EPEVTQTPSHQVTQMGQEVILRCVPISNHLYFYWYRQILGQKVEFLVSFYNNEISEKSEIFDDQFSVERPDGSNFTLKIRSTKLEDSAMYFCASNRQGAKNIQYFGAGTRLSVL.

This rearrangement joins TRBV5-6 to TRBJ1-2, with D maybe TRBD1 (5 bases). Germline lookup yields CDR1 SGHDT and CDR2 YYEEEE. Trimming took 4 bases from V and 7 from J, leaving 14 bases between them. The CDR3 loop spans 13 amino acids. The CDR3 here is CASSQGTPSGYTF. The CDR3 region has the DNA TGTGCCAGCAGCCAAGGGACTCCTAGTGGCTACACCTTC.

V gene TRBV5-1 combines with J gene TRBJ2-1; 10 nucleotides line up with TRBD2. This CDR3 is 15 amino acids long. V lost 0 bases and J lost 8; bases outside the gene matches: 5. CDR1 and CDR2 from the germline V gene are SGHRS and YFSETQ. This CDR3 reads CASSLGTSGSDEQFF. In nucleotides, the CDR3 is TGCGCCAGCAGCTTGGGGACTAGCGGCTCCGATGAGCAGTTCTTC.

In regard to this clone: A read error may account for a junction end that differs from germline. The chain recombines TRBV19 with TRBJ2-4; TRBD2 might be the D (6 bases). This CDR3 has 18 residues. Looked up from germline, CDR1 is LNHDA and CDR2 is SQIVND (reference sequence). The CDR3 loop reads CASSITIRSELAKNIQYF. The CDR3 DNA sequence: TGTGCCAGTAGTATAACTATCCGCAGCGAACTAGCCAAAAACATCCAGTACTTC.

Only one count was recorded for this clone. Additional DNA sequences in this sample encode the identical CDR3. The chain combines TRBV18 with TRBJ1-2; TRBD1 might be the D (5 bases). Trimming shortened V by 2 bases and J by 1 base, and 8 bases separated the two germline ends. In germline, CDR1 is KGHSH, CDR2 LQKENI. This CDR3 comprises 14 residues. Written as DNA, the CDR3 is TGTGCCAGCTCACCAGGGACGGATAACTATGGCTACACCTTC. The encoded protein is CASSPGTDNYGYTF.